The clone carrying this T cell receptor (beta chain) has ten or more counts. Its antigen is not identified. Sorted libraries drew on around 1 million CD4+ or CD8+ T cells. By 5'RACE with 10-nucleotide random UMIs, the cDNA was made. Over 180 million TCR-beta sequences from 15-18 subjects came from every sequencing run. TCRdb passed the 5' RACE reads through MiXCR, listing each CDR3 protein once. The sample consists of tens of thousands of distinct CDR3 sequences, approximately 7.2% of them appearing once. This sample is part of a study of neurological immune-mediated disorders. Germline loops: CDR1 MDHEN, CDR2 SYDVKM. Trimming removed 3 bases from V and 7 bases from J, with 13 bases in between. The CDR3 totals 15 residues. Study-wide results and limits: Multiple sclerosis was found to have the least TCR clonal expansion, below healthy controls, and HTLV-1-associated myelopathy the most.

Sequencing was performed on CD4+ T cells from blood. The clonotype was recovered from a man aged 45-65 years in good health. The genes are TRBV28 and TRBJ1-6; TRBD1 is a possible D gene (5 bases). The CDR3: CASSFVRELNSPLHF. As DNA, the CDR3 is TGTGCCAGCAGTTTCGTCAGGGAGCTAAATTCACCCCTCCACTTT. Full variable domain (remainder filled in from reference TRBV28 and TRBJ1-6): DVKVTQSSRYLVKRTGEKVFLECVQDMDHENMFWYRQDPGLGLRLIYFSYDVKMKEKGDIPEGYSVSREKKERFSLILESASTNQTSMYLCASSFVRELNSPLHFGNGTRLTVT.